The next 19 T cell receptor beta chains were all read from a single sample in a study of radiotherapy plus CTLA-4 blockade in lung cancer. Produced via immunoSEQ multiplex PCR; TCRdb's table is partial and in-frame only. The table has 75,000 to 100,000 clones, around 79% seen once; the top ten hold roughly 3.1%. The source material was peripheral blood, sampled from a patient treated with radiotherapy plus ipilimumab. Every receptor here comes from a human donor with non-small cell lung cancer who had a partial response to radiotherapy plus ipilimumab. Some clones in this sample may be carry-over from other donors' samples.

This chain links TRBV6-5 with TRBJ1-1; 9 bases agree with TRBD1. The length of the CDR3 is 14 residues. CDR1 and CDR2 from the germline V gene are MNHEY and SVGAGI. V trimming: 6 bases; J trimming: 8 bases; junction bases outside the gene matches: 10. Here the CDR3 reads CASSLNTGQGEAFF. DNA for the CDR3: TGTGCCAGCAGCCTAAACACGGGACAGGGAGAAGCTTTCTTT.

The CDR3 reads CASSLIDRGQGYTF. The CDR3 DNA follows: TGTGCCAGCAGCTTGATCGACAGGGGGCAAGGCTACACCTTC. V and J are TRBV11-2 and TRBJ1-2; 10 nucleotides line up with TRBD1. J lost 8 bases, V lost 3 bases, and 6 bases had no gene match. The CDR3 is made up of 14 amino acids. The germline V gene encodes CDR1 SGHAT and CDR2 FQNNGV.

The CDR3 coding sequence is TGTGCCAGCAGCTTACGCGGGGCGGGAGGGCCAGGACCTCCTCTAGCCAAAAACATTCAGTACTTC. Protein product: CASSLRGAGGPGPPLAKNIQYF. The chain uses TRBV13 and TRBJ2-4; 9 bases line up with TRBD2. This CDR3 comprises 22 residues. V was clipped by 2 bases and J by 0 bases; unmatched bases: 20. Germline CDR1 and CDR2: PRHDT and FYEKMQ (reference sequence).

The chain combines TRBV5-1 with TRBJ2-3; D gene uncertain. Germline-derived CDR1 and CDR2 are SGHRS and YFSETQ. This CDR3 is built from 12 residues. V gave up 6 bases and J gave up 0 bases, with 5 bases separating them. The CDR3 nucleotides read TGCGCCAGCACCCAGAGCACAGATACGCAGTATTTT. Amino acid sequence: CASTQSTDTQYF.

The chain recombines TRBV19 with TRBJ2-5; a weak D match, TRBD1 (6 bases). The CDR3 has 15 residues. Germline V gene lookup returns CDR1 LNHDA and CDR2 SQIVND (reference sequence). Trimming stripped 6 bases from V and 2 bases from J, with 16 bases between. The DNA for the CDR3 is TGTGCCAGTAGAAAACGACAGGCCGAACAAGAGACCCAGTACTTC. This encodes CASRKRQAEQETQYF. Variable domain in full (rest from reference TRBV19 and TRBJ2-5): DGGITQSPKYLFRKEGQNVTLSCEQNLNHDAMYWYRQDPGQGLRLIYYSQIVNDFQKGDIAEGYSVSREKKESFPLTVTSAQKNPTAFYLCASRKRQAEQETQYFGPGTRLLVL.

The J gene is TRBJ2-5, the V gene TRBV7-2, with TRBD2 identical over 9 bases. The CDR3 extends over 16 amino acids. CDR1 and CDR2 (germline): SGHTA, FQGNSA. V shed 2 bases and J 5 bases; nucleotides not matched to a gene: 9. The CDR3 nucleotides read TGTGCCAGCAGCTTAAGATGGCGGGGGGGCCGGGAGACCCAGTACTTC. Protein sequence: CASSLRWRGGRETQYF.

This clone has more than one count but fewer than ten. The chain combines TRBV19 with TRBJ1-6; D gene unclear. The CDR3 covers 13 residues. Trimming left V 3 bases short and J 9 bases short, with 9 bases between. Germline-derived CDR1 and CDR2 are LNHDA and SQIVND (reference sequence). The CDR3 protein is CASSMSERSPLHF. The CDR3 coding sequence is TGTGCCAGTAGTATGTCAGAACGTTCACCCCTCCACTTT.

The chain combines TRBV9 with TRBJ2-2; D is ambiguous. V lost 0 bases and J lost 3, with 6 bases in between. Germline CDR1 and CDR2: SGDLS and YYNGEE. The CDR3 is made up of 14 amino acids. As DNA, the CDR3 is TGTGCCAGCAGCGTAGTGCCAGACACCGGGGAGCTGTTTTTT. It yields the protein CASSVVPDTGELFF.

The gene calls are TRBV11-2 and TRBJ2-7; the D is unclear. Germline V gene data show CDR1 as SGHAT and CDR2 as FQNNGV. V shed 2 bases and J shed 5 bases, with 10 bases lying between them. This CDR3 has 13 residues. CDR3 amino acids: CASSLPSLNEQYF. CDR3 DNA sequence: TGTGCCAGCAGCTTACCCAGTTTGAACGAGCAGTACTTC.

This sequence joins TRBV7-2 and TRBJ2-3; 7 nucleotides line up with TRBD2. The CDR3 extends over 14 amino acids. With V trimmed by 5 bases and J by 4 bases, 6 bases remained unmatched. In germline, CDR1 is SGHTA, CDR2 FQGNSA. The DNA of the CDR3 is TGTGCCAGCAGCCGGGACTATCAATCAGATACGCAGTATTTT. Protein: CASSRDYQSDTQYF.

V gene TRBV28 combines with J gene TRBJ2-2, with D possibly being TRBD1 (8 bases). Germline V CDR1 and CDR2: MDHEN, SYDVKM. V dropped 5 bases and J dropped 3 bases, with 10 bases sitting between them. The CDR3 is 14 amino acids. CDR3 region: CASSTGGDTGELFF. For the CDR3, the DNA is TGTGCCAGCAGTACAGGGGGGGACACCGGGGAGCTGTTTTTT.

V gene TRBV7-2 combines with J gene TRBJ2-7; a possible D gene is TRBD1 (5 bases). The CDR3 extends over 13 amino acids. V was trimmed by 2 bases and J by 4 bases, leaving 9 bases between them. Germline-derived CDR1 and CDR2 are SGHTA and FQGNSA. CDR3 sequence: CASSLQTGYEQYF. CDR3 sequence (DNA): TGTGCCAGCAGCTTACAAACAGGATACGAGCAGTACTTC.

This chain links TRBV6-5 with TRBJ1-1; TRBD1 matches at 7 bases. CDR1 and CDR2 (germline): MNHEY, SVGAGI. This CDR3 contains 12 residues. Germline trimming cut 5 bases from V and 5 bases from J; bases unmatched to any gene: 2. The DNA for the CDR3 is TGTGCCAGCAGTACAGGGGTGACTGAAGCTTTCTTT. Its translation is CASSTGVTEAFF.

The count of this clone is one. V gene TRBV29-1 combines with J gene TRBJ2-7; 13 positions match TRBD2. The length of the CDR3 is 13 residues. With V trimmed by 7 bases and J by 9 bases, 9 bases remained unmatched. CDR1 SQVTM and CDR2 ANQGSEA come from the germline V gene. CDR3 amino acids: CSAWTSGSLAQYF. In nucleotides, the CDR3 is TGCAGCGCTTGGACTAGCGGGAGTTTAGCGCAGTACTTC.

The chain carries TRBV2 and TRBJ2-5; 13 bases line up with TRBD2. V trimming: 5 bases; J trimming: 1 base; junction bases outside the gene matches: 1. This CDR3 is built from 15 residues. Germline V gene data show CDR1 as SNHLY and CDR2 as FYNNEI. The CDR3 nucleotides read TGTGCCAGCAGTCGGACTAGCGGGGGCCAAGAGACCCAGTACTTC. Its protein is CASSRTSGGQETQYF.

The chain combines TRBV6-1 with TRBJ1-1; D may be TRBD1 (5 bases). V lost 4 bases and J lost 1, with 7 bases in between. The CDR3 has 13 residues. The germline gives CDR1 MNHNS, CDR2 SASEGT. This CDR3 is CASSVGQNTEAFF. CDR3 sequence (DNA): TGTGCCAGCAGTGTTGGACAGAACACTGAAGCTTTCTTT.

V and J are TRBV27 and TRBJ1-2, with D hard to call. V lost 5 bases and J lost 3, with 10 bases in between. Per germline, CDR1 MNHEY and CDR2 SMNVEV (reference sequence). The CDR3 covers 13 residues. The DNA of the CDR3 is TGTGCCAGCAGTAAGCAGCGAGACTATGGCTACACCTTC. Its protein is CASSKQRDYGYTF.

The chain joins TRBV7-2 to TRBJ1-5, with D perhaps matching TRBD1 (6 bases). The length of the CDR3 is 15 residues. Germline CDR1 reads SGHTA; CDR2 reads FQGNSA. The V gene lost 1 base and the J gene lost 6 bases, with 13 bases spanning the gap. DNA for the CDR3: TGTGCCAGCAGCTTAGACCACAGGGTTAGTCAGCCCCAGCATTTT. Translating gives CASSLDHRVSQPQHF.

The chain recombines TRBV18 with TRBJ2-2; TRBD1 is a possible D gene (5 bases). CDR1 is KGHSH, CDR2 LQKENI, per germline. The CDR3 is made up of 16 amino acids. V lost 3 bases and J lost 5, with 16 bases in between. The CDR3 loop reads CASSPRSPQGTGELFF. CDR3 coding DNA: TGTGCCAGCTCACCGCGGTCGCCCCAGGGAACCGGGGAGCTGTTTTTT.